The sequence of this TCR beta chain was determined in a study of shared clonotypes between healthy human individuals. In the naive CD8 group, cells lacked CD45RO and were positively selected for CCR7, so terminally differentiated effector memory CD45RA+ cells were left out. The germline V and J ends were trimmed by 2 bases and 8 bases, with 19 bases remaining between them. The length of the CDR3 is 16 residues. CDR1 SGHTA and CDR2 FQGTGA come from the germline V gene. Here immunoSEQ multiplex PCR was the method, and the copy in TCRdb shows in-frame clones only, minus some. The data show about 870,000 clones, approximately 92% seen once.

This clonotype originated in a man aged 30-40 years in good health. Sequences were obtained from naive CD8+ T cells sorted from blood. The genes are TRBV7-3 and TRBJ2-1; TRBD1 or TRBD2 may be the D gene (6 bases each). For the CDR3, the DNA is TGTGCCAGCAGCTTAGTCGGGGGCCAGGGTGTCGATGAGCAGTTCTTC. Its protein product is CASSLVGGQGVDEQFF. The full variable domain, in which reference TRBV7-3 and TRBJ2-1 provide the parts outside the CDR3, is GAGVSQTPSNKVTEKGKYVELRCDPISGHTALYWYRQSLGQGPEFLIYFQGTGAADDSGLPNDRFFAVRPEGSVSTLKIQRTERGDSAVYLCASSLVGGQGVDEQFFGPGTRLTVL.